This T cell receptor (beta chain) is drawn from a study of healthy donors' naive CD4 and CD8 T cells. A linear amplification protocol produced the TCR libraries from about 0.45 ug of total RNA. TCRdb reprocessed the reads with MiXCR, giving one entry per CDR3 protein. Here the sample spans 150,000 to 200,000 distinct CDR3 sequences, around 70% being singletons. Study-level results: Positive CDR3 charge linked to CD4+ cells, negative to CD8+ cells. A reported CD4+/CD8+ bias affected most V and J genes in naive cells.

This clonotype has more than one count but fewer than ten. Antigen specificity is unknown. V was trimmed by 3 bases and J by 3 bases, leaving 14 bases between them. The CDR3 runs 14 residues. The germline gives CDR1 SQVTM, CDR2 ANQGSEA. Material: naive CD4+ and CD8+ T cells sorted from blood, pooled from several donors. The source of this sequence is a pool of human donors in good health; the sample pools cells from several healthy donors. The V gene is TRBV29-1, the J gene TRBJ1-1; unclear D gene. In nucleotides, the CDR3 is TGCAGCGTTGATGAGGCATTAACGGACACTGAAGCTTTCTTT. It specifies CSVDEALTDTEAFF.